This TCR beta chain was observed in a study of cytomegalovirus exposure and HLA in healthy donors. Overall study: In an earlier analysis, 95 million to 140 million unique TCR beta sequences were found from approximately 190 million T cells. Study-level findings and limits: Researchers had no immune exposure information except CMV serostatus available. In vitro experiments confirmed that a few CMV-associated chains were specific for CMV antigens.

This CDR3 comprises 16 residues. From germline, CDR1 is LNHNV and CDR2 YYDKDF (reference sequence). V lost 3 bases and J 9 bases, leaving 21 bases between the germline ends. A remark on this clone: What it recognizes is unknown.

Primers included in the PCR were 60 Vbeta and 13 Jbeta primers. Profiling relied on immunoSEQ multiplex PCR, and the TCRdb table lists in-frame clones only, not all of them. Of some 150,000 clones listed, roughly 80% are singletons. Specimen: PBMCs. The genes are TRBV15 and TRBJ2-1; no definite D call. The TCR comes from a middle-aged man in good health and CMV-seronegative. The CDR3 here is CATSSGFGARMSEQFF. The CDR3 DNA follows: TGTGCCACCAGCAGCGGATTTGGAGCCCGAATGAGTGAGCAGTTCTTC.